A selection of T cell receptor beta chains follows, all from one sample in a study of T-cell reconstitution after alpha-beta-depleted transplantation in children. TCRdb analysed the PCR reads with MiXCR anew, one entry per CDR3 protein. The repertoire has 130,000 or so distinct CDR3 sequences, 9.5% to 10% of them found once; the top ten carry 20% to 30%. Specimen: PBMCs, mostly from graft donor cells, collected 180 days after TCRalphabeta/CD19-depleted stem cell transplant. The receptors were sampled from a girl under two years old who had a stem cell transplant for combined immunodeficiency, so the T cells may come from the graft donor. Each CDR3 is given with its conserved first and last residue. D genes are given only for firm matches. Clone sizes are given selectively: once, few, many, or a class where the clone is expanded.

CATARGGSTDTQYF	TGTGCCACCGCTCGGGGGGGAAGCACAGATACGCAGTATTTT	TRBJ2-3	TRBD2	TRBV10-3	many
CASSFSGGTYNEQFF	TGTGCCAGCAGCTTTAGCGGGGGCACCTACAATGAGCAGTTCTTC	TRBJ2-1	TRBD2	TRBV11-1	few
CASQDSIRGIYEQYF	TGTGCCAGCCAGGACTCTATCAGGGGTATCTACGAGCAGTACTTC	TRBJ2-7	-	TRBV6-2/TRBV6-3	-
CASSGQGYQPQHF	TGTGCCAGCAGTGGACAGGGGTACCAGCCCCAGCATTTT	TRBJ1-5	TRBD1	TRBV12-3/TRBV12-4	-
CSVGGLVYNEQFF	TGCAGCGTTGGGGGTCTAGTTTACAATGAGCAGTTCTTC	TRBJ2-1	-	TRBV29-1	-
CSVVVESYEQYF	TGCAGTGTCGTAGTCGAGTCCTACGAGCAGTACTTC	TRBJ2-7	-	TRBV20-1	-
CASSSTGTGSYEQYF	TGTGCCAGCAGCTCCACCGGGACAGGGTCCTACGAGCAGTACTTC	TRBJ2-7	TRBD1	TRBV7-2	few
CSVTGQGVETQYF	TGCAGCGTGACGGGACAGGGGGTAGAGACCCAGTACTTC	TRBJ2-5	TRBD1	TRBV29-1	-
CASSPGQSGANVLTF	TGCGCCAGCAGCCCTGGACAGTCTGGGGCCAACGTCCTGACTTTC	TRBJ2-6	-	TRBV4-3	few
CAISERQGISANAGNTIYF	TGTGCCATCAGTGAGCGGCAGGGAATATCAGCCAATGCTGGAAACACCATATATTTT	TRBJ1-3	-	TRBV10-3	few
CASRSPHSGTYEQYF	TGTGCCAGCAGGAGCCCCCATAGCGGAACCTACGAGCAGTACTTC	TRBJ2-7	-	TRBV6-1	few
CSARDPTASGFYEQYF	TGCAGTGCTAGAGACCCCACGGCTAGCGGGTTCTACGAGCAGTACTTC	TRBJ2-7	TRBD2	TRBV20-1	-
CSALRQGRSFLYEQYF	TGCAGTGCTCTTCGTCAGGGGAGGTCTTTCCTTTACGAGCAGTACTTC	TRBJ2-7	-	TRBV20-1	few
CSARDSRGSDEQFF	TGCAGTGCTAGAGACAGCAGGGGGAGCGATGAGCAGTTCTTC	TRBJ2-1	TRBD1	TRBV20-1	-
CASSLQGQPQHF	TGTGCCAGCAGCTTACAGGGGCAGCCCCAGCATTTT	TRBJ1-5	TRBD1	TRBV5-5	medium-sized
CASSLLRTGWRNQPQHF	TGTGCCAGCAGTTTGCTTCGGACAGGGTGGCGCAATCAGCCCCAGCATTTT	TRBJ1-5	TRBD1	TRBV28	many
CSATRGWNTGELFF	TGCAGTGCTACCCGAGGGTGGAACACCGGGGAGCTGTTTTTT	TRBJ2-2	-	TRBV20-1	-
CASSLGAGSTQPQHF	TGTGCCAGCAGCTTAGGGGCAGGGAGTACTCAGCCCCAGCATTTT	TRBJ1-5	-	TRBV11-2	few
CSGGGALAKNIQYF	TGCAGTGGGGGGGGGGCCCTAGCCAAAAACATTCAGTACTTC	TRBJ2-4	-	TRBV20-1	-
CAISQNANTGELFF	TGTGCCATCAGTCAAAACGCGAACACCGGGGAGCTGTTTTTT	TRBJ2-2	-	TRBV10-3	-
CASSPDRRQLFF	TGTGCCAGCAGCCCCGACAGACGGCAACTGTTTTTT	TRBJ1-4	-	TRBV6-5	few
CASSLVLAGNEQFF	TGTGCCAGCAGTTTAGTGCTAGCGGGCAATGAGCAGTTCTTC	TRBJ2-1	TRBD2	TRBV12-3/TRBV12-4	few
CSAAHGQGFYEQYF	TGCAGTGCTGCCCACGGACAGGGTTTCTACGAGCAGTACTTC	TRBJ2-7	TRBD1	TRBV20-1	-
CASSYGLTTDAYEQYF	TGTGCCAGCAGTTACGGACTCACGACGGACGCCTACGAGCAGTACTTC	TRBJ2-7	-	TRBV6-2/TRBV6-3	few
CSALQSNQPQHF	TGCAGTGCACTTCAAAGCAATCAGCCCCAGCATTTT	TRBJ1-5	-	TRBV20-1	-
CASSLDPRLGNTQYF	TGTGCCAGCAGCTTAGATCCAAGACTGGGGAATACGCAGTATTTT	TRBJ2-3	-	TRBV11-2	many
CATRGGSPNYGYTF	TGTGCCACCAGGGGGGGTTCTCCAAACTATGGCTACACCTTC	TRBJ1-2	-	TRBV15	few